Described below is a single T cell receptor beta chain sequence and its context. Its antigen remains unidentified. Attachment of unique molecular identifiers to individual cDNA molecules was performed in the library. TCRdb ran MiXCR on the RACE reads and lists one entry per CDR3 protein. The sample includes about 260,000 distinct CDR3 sequences, about 8.1% seen only once; the top ten take approximately 2.3%. This record comes from a study of human T cells and chemical hapten exposure. Whole-study results and caveats: Clustering by CDR3 similarity yielded significantly more large clusters from expanded TCRs than controls.

The CDR3 spans 15 residues. The V and J ends lost 2 bases and 4 bases, in that order; junction bases with no gene match: 4. Germline V lookup: CDR1 SGHDN, CDR2 FVKESK. The time point is: pre-sensitization, week 0. Treatment noted: therapeutic diphenylcyclopropenone sensitization with weekly scalp DPC. Sequencing used whole blood, obtained in connection with sensitization to the hapten diphenylcyclopropenone (DPC). The origin of this receptor is a woman in her thirties or forties with alopecia areata. Some clones in this sample may be carry-over from other donors' samples. The chain employs TRBV14 and TRBJ2-1, with TRBD2 matching over 8 bases. CDR3: CASSQLAGPYNEQFF. The CDR3 nucleotides read TGTGCCAGCAGCCAACTAGCGGGCCCGTACAATGAGCAGTTCTTC.